A single sample is the source of the 27 T cell receptor beta chains below, sequenced in a study of CD8 T cells in Susac syndrome. It was with random hexamers that about 0.45 to 1 ug RNA was reverse transcribed. TCRdb re-called the immunoSEQ multiplex PCR reads with MiXCR, one entry per CDR3 protein. The sample has about 73,000 distinct CDR3 sequences, about 95% seen once. Sequencing was done on a sample of CD8+ T cells from PBMCs. The origin of the receptors is a human donor with multiple sclerosis.

V is TRBV6-5 and J is TRBJ1-1, with TRBD1 as a possible D gene (5 bases). CDR3 length: 14 amino acids. Trimming cost V 4 bases and J 2 bases, with 11 bases left between them. Germline V CDR1 and CDR2: MNHEY, SVGAGI. Here the CDR3 DNA reads TGTGCCAGCAGTTGGATTGGGGGTAACACTGAAGCTTTCTTT. Amino acid sequence: CASSWIGGNTEAFF.

V is TRBV29-1 and J is TRBJ2-7; no definite D call. From germline, CDR1 is SQVTM and CDR2 ANQGSEA. Trimming removed 5 bases at V and 2 bases at J, with 10 bases between. The CDR3 contains 12 residues. The CDR3 protein is CSVLGLAYEQYF. In nucleotides, the CDR3 is TGCAGCGTTTTAGGTCTGGCCTACGAGCAGTACTTC.

The chain joins TRBV6-5 to TRBJ1-4; 8 bases line up with TRBD1. The germline V gene has CDR1 MNHEY and CDR2 SVGAGI. This CDR3 region has 15 residues. After removal of 5 bases from V and 7 bases from J, the junction contained 9 bases not matched to a gene. CDR3 region: CASSLRTGRAEKLFF. The CDR3 DNA reads as TGTGCCAGCAGTCTCAGGACAGGGAGAGCTGAAAAACTGTTTTTT.

This chain connects TRBV2 to TRBJ1-5; the D is unclear. Germline lookup yields CDR1 SNHLY and CDR2 FYNNEI. The V and J ends lost 6 bases and 4 bases respectively, with 13 bases between them. This CDR3 spans 14 amino acids. Here the CDR3 reads CASRRTTENQPQHF. The CDR3, as DNA: TGTGCCAGCAGGAGGACGACCGAAAATCAGCCCCAGCATTTT.

This clonotype was found once. The CDR3 loop reads CASSLARRSSYEQYF. In DNA, the CDR3 is TGTGCCAGCAGCTTGGCGAGGAGAAGCTCCTACGAGCAGTACTTC. This chain connects TRBV5-6 to TRBJ2-7; D gene ambiguous. V lost 0 bases, J lost 0 bases, and 10 bases lay in between. The CDR3 spans 15 residues. Looked up from germline, CDR1 is SGHDT and CDR2 is YYEEEE. Looking up the rest from reference TRBV5-6 and TRBJ2-7 gives the full variable domain: DAGVTQSPTHLIKTRGQQVTLRCSPKSGHDTVSWYQQALGQGPQFIFQYYEEEERQRGNFPDRFSGHQFPNYSSELNVNALLLGDSALYLCASSLARRSSYEQYFGPGTRLTVT.

The rearrangement links TRBV29-1 to TRBJ2-2; D might be TRBD1 or TRBD2, each matching 6 bases. The V end lost 3 bases, the J end lost 4 bases, and 9 bases lay between the germline ends. This CDR3 has 13 residues. CDR1 is SQVTM and CDR2 is ANQGSEA in the germline V gene. CDR3: CSVEEGGTGELFF. Here the CDR3 DNA reads TGCAGCGTTGAGGAGGGGGGCACCGGGGAGCTGTTTTTT.

The chain carries TRBV19 and TRBJ2-7; TRBD2 matches at 7 bases. With 4 bases clipped from V and 0 bases from J, the junction kept 0 bases outside the gene matches. The germline V gene encodes CDR1 LNHDA and CDR2 SQIVND (reference sequence). The CDR3 has 13 residues. CDR3 nucleotide sequence: TGTGCCAGTAGTAGGGACTACTCCTACGAGCAGTACTTC. It translates to CASSRDYSYEQYF.

The chain employs TRBV12-5 and TRBJ2-5; D remains unclear. Germline V gene lookup returns CDR1 LGHNT and CDR2 FRNRAP. The CDR3 sequence is 16 residues long. The V end lost 0 bases, the J end lost 9 bases, and 20 bases lay between the germline ends. Here the CDR3 DNA reads TGTGCTAGTGGTTTGGTAGTGTCAGACGAAACCGTGGCCCAGTACTTC. Its protein is CASGLVVSDETVAQYF.

DNA for the CDR3: TGTGCTAGTGGTTTGGGGGGGCTGACCTACGAGCAGTACTTC. As protein: CASGLGGLTYEQYF. J is TRBJ2-7 and V is TRBV12-5; TRBD1 might be the D (6 bases). This CDR3 spans 14 amino acids. CDR1 LGHNT and CDR2 FRNRAP come from the germline V gene. The V end was cut by 1 base, the J end by 2 bases, with 9 bases between.

In DNA form, the CDR3 reads TGCAGCGTTGGTTCCACGGGGGGCGCCGGGGAGCTGTTTTTT. Encoded protein: CSVGSTGGAGELFF. This chain joins TRBV29-1 and TRBJ2-2; D is possibly TRBD2 (7 bases). The CDR3 has 14 amino acids. CDR1 SQVTM and CDR2 ANQGSEA come from the germline V gene. Trimming cost V 4 bases and J 6 bases, with 15 bases left between them.

The chain is built from TRBV27 and TRBJ2-5; TRBD2 agrees at 8 bases. V shed 6 bases and J 5 bases; nucleotides not matched to a gene: 11. The CDR3 is 15 amino acids. Germline values: CDR1 MNHEY, CDR2 SMNVEV (reference sequence). CDR3 sequence (DNA): TGTGCCAGCAGCGGAGGGACTAGAGGAGGGGAGACCCAGTACTTC. As protein: CASSGGTRGGETQYF.

The rearrangement uses TRBV9 and TRBJ1-1, with D maybe TRBD1 (5 bases). Germline V lookup: CDR1 SGDLS, CDR2 YYNGEE. V dropped 4 bases and J dropped 4 bases, with 17 bases sitting between them. The CDR3 totals 15 residues. CDR3 protein: CASSLTRTPGTEAFF. The CDR3 nucleotides are TGTGCCAGCAGCCTTACTCGGACACCCGGCACTGAAGCTTTCTTT.

The rearrangement joins TRBV7-6 to TRBJ2-7, with D tentatively TRBD2 (6 bases). The length of the CDR3 is 14 residues. The germline gives CDR1 SGHVS, CDR2 FNYEAQ. Trimming cost V 1 base and J 4 bases, with 11 bases left between them. The CDR3 protein is CASSLGDREYEQYF. CDR3 nucleotide sequence: TGTGCCAGCAGCTTAGGGGATCGGGAGTACGAGCAGTACTTC. The variable domain in full, completed from reference TRBV7-6 and TRBJ2-7, reads GAGVSQSPRYKVTKRGQDVALRCDPISGHVSLYWYRQALGQGPEFLTYFNYEAQQDKSGLPNDRFSAERPEGSISTLTIQRTEQRDSAMYRCASSLGDREYEQYFGPGTRLTVT.

CDR3 sequence (DNA): TGCAGTGCCGGGAACGGCTACAATGAGCAGTTCTTC. It codes for CSAGNGYNEQFF. This chain connects TRBV20-1 to TRBJ2-1, with D perhaps matching TRBD2 (5 bases). Germline CDR1 and CDR2: DFQATT and SNEGSKA (reference sequence). This CDR3 contains 12 residues. V was clipped by 6 bases and J by 3 bases, with 9 bases between them.

The genes are TRBV29-1 and TRBJ1-2; 7 bases line up with TRBD1. The CDR3 loop spans 15 amino acids. The germline gives CDR1 SQVTM, CDR2 ANQGSEA. Losses at the gene ends were 0 bases for V and 4 bases for J; bases not matched to a gene: 8. The CDR3 protein is CSVEDRTGAPYGYTF. The CDR3 DNA reads as TGCAGCGTTGAAGATCGGACAGGAGCCCCCTATGGCTACACCTTC.

CDR3 DNA: TGTGCCAGCAGTTACTCCGGAACCCTGGCAGATACGCAGTATTTT. Encoded protein: CASSYSGTLADTQYF. The gene calls are TRBV6-5 and TRBJ2-3; D remains unclear. Germline values: CDR1 MNHEY, CDR2 SVGAGI. Trimming stripped 0 bases from V and 4 bases from J, with 11 bases between. This CDR3 is built from 15 residues.

The genes are TRBV6-5 and TRBJ2-7, with a weak D call TRBD1 (6 bases). CDR3 length equals 17 residues. Germline V lookup: CDR1 MNHEY, CDR2 SVGAGI. Trimming left V 2 bases short and J 5 bases short, with 22 bases between. CDR3 sequence: CASSYTIRTVRDDEQYF. The CDR3 DNA reads TGTGCCAGCAGTTACACGATTAGGACAGTCCGGGACGACGAGCAGTACTTC.

The table lists this clonotype with a count of one. The chain carries TRBV13 and TRBJ2-7; 7 nucleotides match TRBD1. Germline V gives CDR1 PRHDT, CDR2 FYEKMQ (reference sequence). Trimming at V came to 6 bases and at J to 2 bases, leaving 7 bases not matched to a gene. The CDR3 sequence is 14 residues long. The chain's CDR3 is CASRRGPEAYEQYF. The DNA for the CDR3 is TGTGCCAGCAGAAGGGGGCCAGAAGCCTACGAGCAGTACTTC.

The V gene is TRBV18, the J gene TRBJ2-7, with D possibly TRBD1 on 6 matching bases. The CDR3 covers 14 residues. V lost 3 bases, J lost 7 bases, and 16 bases lay in between. Germline CDR1 KGHSH, CDR2 LQKENI. DNA for the CDR3: TGTGCCAGCTCACCGACGCCAGGGGCGAGGGAGCAGTACTTC. This gives the protein CASSPTPGAREQYF. The full variable domain, completed using reference TRBV18 and TRBJ2-7, is NAGVMQNPRHLVRRRGQEARLRCSPMKGHSHVYWYRQLPEEGLKFMVYLQKENIIDESGMPKERFSAEFPKEGPSILRIQQVVRGDSAAYFCASSPTPGAREQYFGPGTRLTVT.

The V and J genes are TRBV9 and TRBJ1-2; weak D call: TRBD1 (5 bases). The CDR3 loop spans 16 amino acids. V lost 2 bases and J 0 bases, leaving 14 bases between the germline ends. Germline V gives CDR1 SGDLS, CDR2 YYNGEE. The CDR3 DNA follows: TGTGCCAGCAGCGTGTCAGTCCAGGGAGCTAACTATGGCTACACCTTC. Amino acids: CASSVSVQGANYGYTF.

The chain carries TRBV3-1 and TRBJ2-1, with D possibly being TRBD1 or TRBD2 (6 bases each). V lost 4 bases and J 4 bases, leaving 14 bases between the germline ends. Germline V gene data show CDR1 as LGHDT and CDR2 as YNNKEL (reference sequence). The CDR3 has 15 amino acids. The CDR3 reads CASSPGRGLYNEQFF. CDR3 in DNA: TGTGCCAGCAGCCCCGGTCGGGGGCTTTACAATGAGCAGTTCTTC.

This clonotype was seen only once. V usage is TRBV9 and J usage is TRBJ2-2, with 8 bases identical to TRBD2. The V segment lost 2 bases and the J segment 0 bases; nucleotides outside the gene matches: 6. Germline V gene lookup returns CDR1 SGDLS and CDR2 YYNGEE. The CDR3 covers 17 residues. In DNA form, the CDR3 reads TGTGCCAGCAGCGTCCCGGCTAGCGGGTCGAACACCGGGGAGCTGTTTTTT. This codes for CASSVPASGSNTGELFF.

V gene TRBV12-3 or TRBV12-4 combines with J gene TRBJ2-7; TRBD1 aligns across 9 bases. CDR3 length: 14 residues. The trim removed 7 bases at V and 5 bases at J, leaving 9 bases unmatched. In DNA, the CDR3 is TGTGCCAGCACCACAGACAGGGGGGCTCACGAGCAGTACTTC. It codes for CASTTDRGAHEQYF.

This chain joins TRBV7-8 and TRBJ2-1; D gene unclear. The germline V gene has CDR1 SGHVS and CDR2 FQNEAQ. V was shortened by 3 bases and J by 9 bases, with 18 bases between the two germline ends. The CDR3 spans 15 residues. CDR3 nucleotide sequence: TGTGCCAGCAGCTTCCGGGCCCAAGCGATCTCTGAGCAGTTCTTC. This sequence encodes CASSFRAQAISEQFF. Complete variable domain (other parts from reference TRBV7-8 and TRBJ2-1): GAGVSQSPRYKVAKRGQDVALRCDPISGHVSLFWYQQALGQGPEFLTYFQNEAQLDKSGLPSDRFFAERPEGSVSTLKIQRTQQEDSAVYLCASSFRAQAISEQFFGPGTRLTVL.

The rearrangement links TRBV27 to TRBJ2-7; D unclear. CDR1 is MNHEY and CDR2 is SMNVEV in the germline V gene (reference sequence). The CDR3 is 13 amino acids. V dropped 3 bases and J dropped 4 bases, with 10 bases sitting between them. Here the CDR3 reads CASSFGPIYEQYF. Here the CDR3 DNA reads TGTGCCAGCAGTTTCGGGCCGATATACGAGCAGTACTTC.

In DNA form, the CDR3 reads TGTGCCAGCAGTTTAACCGGCCACAGAAGGGAGCCCCAGCATTTT. Its protein product is CASSLTGHRREPQHF. The gene calls are TRBV27 and TRBJ1-5; unclear D gene. CDR1 is MNHEY, CDR2 SMNVEV, per germline (reference sequence). The CDR3 is made up of 15 amino acids. The V and J ends lost 2 bases and 8 bases respectively, with 16 bases between them.

The chain has TRBV29-1 and TRBJ1-1; D uncertain. CDR1 and CDR2 (germline): SQVTM, ANQGSEA. The CDR3 consists of 16 residues. V lost 6 bases and J 6 bases, leaving 26 bases between the germline ends. Here the CDR3 DNA reads TGCAGCGTCGAAACCTTCGGGGAACCCCTAGGATCTGAAGCTTTCTTT. It is translated as CSVETFGEPLGSEAFF. The complete variable domain, with remaining parts taken from reference TRBV29-1 and TRBJ1-1, reads SAVISQKPSRDICQRGTSLTIQCQVDSQVTMMFWYRQQPGQSLTLIATANQGSEATYESGFVIDKFPISRPNLTFSTLTVSNMSPEDSSIYLCSVETFGEPLGSEAFFGQGTRLTVV.